These 23 T cell receptor beta chains originate from one sample sequenced in a study of blood T cells in healthy people across ages. Next came a second PCR, run for about 7 to 12 cycles, which used a sample-barcoded 5' primer along with a J-beta primer mix. TCRdb itself ran the 5' RACE reads through MiXCR, one entry per CDR3 protein. Counted here are hundreds of thousands of distinct CDR3 sequences, under 25% occurring once; the ten biggest clones make up 3.5% to 4%. Sequencing input: blood. These receptors all stem from a man aged 70 or older in good health.

The chain employs TRBV14 and TRBJ2-3; 7 positions match TRBD1. Looked up from germline, CDR1 is SGHDN and CDR2 is FVKESK. CDR3 length: 18 amino acids. Trimming at V came to 0 bases and at J to 0 bases, leaving 9 bases not matched to a gene. This CDR3 reads CASSQDPLTGSSTDTQYF. CDR3 coding DNA: TGTGCCAGCAGCCAAGATCCCCTGACAGGGTCCAGCACAGATACGCAGTATTTT.

This clonotype was found a few times. This chain links TRBV25-1 with TRBJ2-1; D might be TRBD1 (6 bases). The V gene's germline CDR1 is MGHDK and CDR2 SYGVNS. The CDR3 extends over 16 amino acids. V was pared by 3 bases and J by 9 bases, with 21 bases between. For the CDR3, the DNA is TGTGCCAGCAGTGACCTGCTGGGGACACCCCAGGCTGAGCAGTTCTTC. This codes for CASSDLLGTPQAEQFF.

There are a few counts of this clonotype. The genes are TRBV20-1 and TRBJ1-1; D gene unclear. The CDR3 has 14 amino acids. The V and J ends lost 0 bases and 5 bases respectively, with 13 bases between them. Per the germline V gene, CDR1 is DFQATT and CDR2 is SNEGSKA (reference sequence). The CDR3 is CSARDRSLGTEAFF. The CDR3 DNA reads as TGCAGTGCTAGAGATAGGAGCCTGGGGACTGAAGCTTTCTTT.

The genes are TRBV4-2 and TRBJ2-5, with D maybe TRBD2 (5 bases). Germline values: CDR1 LGHNA, CDR2 YNFKEQ. Deletions cut 2 bases from V and 5 bases from J, with 15 bases between. The CDR3 spans 15 residues. The CDR3 region has the DNA TGTGCCAGCAGCCAACACCCGGGATTATCGGAGACCCAGTACTTC. This translates into CASSQHPGLSETQYF.

The rearrangement uses TRBV29-1 and TRBJ1-2; a possible D gene is TRBD1 (5 bases). Germline V lookup: CDR1 SQVTM, CDR2 ANQGSEA. The CDR3 consists of 13 residues. Deletions cut 4 bases from V and 12 bases from J, with 21 bases between. This chain's CDR3 is CSVGWRDGYSNTF. The CDR3 DNA follows: TGCAGCGTTGGTTGGCGGGACGGCTATAGCAACACCTTC. Full variable domain (rest looked up from reference TRBV29-1 and TRBJ1-2): SAVISQKPSRDICQRGTSLTIQCQVDSQVTMMFWYRQQPGQSLTLIATANQGSEATYESGFVIDKFPISRPNLTFSTLTVSNMSPEDSSIYLCSVGWRDGYSNTFGSGTRLTVV.

The V call is TRBV11-3, the J call TRBJ2-5; possible D gene TRBD1, 5 bases. Trimming shortened V by 0 bases and J by 1 base, and 9 bases separated the two germline ends. CDR1 is SGHNT, CDR2 YENEEA, per germline. The CDR3 sequence is 15 residues long. CDR3: CASSLDLDTQETQYF. The CDR3 nucleotides are TGTGCCAGCAGCTTAGATTTGGACACCCAAGAGACCCAGTACTTC. The full variable domain, with the rest looked up from reference TRBV11-3 and TRBJ2-5, is EAGVVQSPRYKIIEKKQPVAFWCNPISGHNTLYWYLQNLGQGPELLIRYENEEAVDDSQLPKDRFSAERLKGVDSTLKIQPAELGDSAVYLCASSLDLDTQETQYFGPGTRLLVL.

The chain is built from TRBV7-2 and TRBJ2-7, with D unclear. V was trimmed by 4 bases and J by 5 bases, leaving 15 bases between them. Germline loops: CDR1 SGHTA, CDR2 FQGNSA. This CDR3 is 14 amino acids long. CDR3 residues: CASSSGLWNDEQYF. The CDR3, as DNA: TGTGCCAGCAGCTCAGGCCTTTGGAACGACGAGCAGTACTTC.

V is TRBV28 and J is TRBJ2-3; D is undetermined. The CDR3 loop spans 17 amino acids. V dropped 1 base and J dropped 1 base, with 15 bases sitting between them. Per the germline V gene, CDR1 is MDHEN and CDR2 is SYDVKM. Here the CDR3 reads CASSLLGERPGTDTQYF. Here the CDR3 DNA reads TGTGCCAGCAGTTTATTAGGAGAGCGACCCGGCACAGATACGCAGTATTTT.

In this sample, this clonotype turned up many times. V is TRBV7-8 and J is TRBJ2-5; D tentatively reads TRBD1 or TRBD2 (6 bases each). This CDR3 has 15 residues. Trimming left V 5 bases short and J 5 bases short, with 18 bases between. Germline V lookup: CDR1 SGHVS, CDR2 FQNEAQ. CDR3 in amino acids: CASSEAGEGGETQYF. DNA for the CDR3: TGTGCCAGCAGCGAAGCAGGGGAAGGAGGGGAGACCCAGTACTTC.

This clonotype was detected a few times. The chain recombines TRBV9 with TRBJ2-5; 9 bases fit TRBD1. The DNA matches TRBJ2-1 better at its end, which makes the J call doubtful. Germline V gene sequence: CDR1 SGDLS, CDR2 YYNGEE. The CDR3 has 14 residues. In DNA, the CDR3 is TGTGCCAGCAGCGGGACAGGGGTCGGCAATGAGCAGTTCTTC. It codes for CASSGTGVGNEQFF.

This clonotype occurred a few times. The chain combines TRBV30 with TRBJ1-5, with D unclear. V dropped 0 bases and J dropped 4 bases, with 10 bases sitting between them. The CDR3 loop spans 14 amino acids. Germline values: CDR1 GTSNPN, CDR2 SVGIG (reference sequence). CDR3 DNA sequence: TGTGCCTGGAGTGTAGGAGGTTTGAATCAGCCCCAGCATTTT. Translated, it gives CAWSVGGLNQPQHF.

This clonotype was counted between two and nine times. Germline and junction disagree at one end, which may indicate a read error. The J gene is TRBJ2-2, the V gene TRBV6-2 or TRBV6-3; 13 nucleotides match TRBD2. The CDR3 consists of 17 residues. Germline lookup yields CDR1 MNHEY and CDR2 SVGEGT. CDR3 residues: CASSAPRTSGSTGGLFF. The CDR3 DNA sequence: TGTGCCAGCAGCGCCCCTCGGACTAGCGGGAGTACCGGGGGGCTGTTTTTT.

This sequence joins TRBV6-6 and TRBJ2-7; TRBD1 matches at 7 bases. The ends lost 6 bases at V and 2 bases at J; junction bases unmatched: 13. CDR1 is MNHNY and CDR2 is SVGAGI in the germline V gene (reference sequence). CDR3 length: 16 residues. The CDR3 loop is CASRHTTGQKTYEQYF. The CDR3 DNA reads as TGTGCCAGCAGACACACAACGGGACAGAAGACCTACGAGCAGTACTTC.

This clonotype was counted a few times. V gene TRBV6-6 combines with J gene TRBJ2-7; D gene unclear. The V and J ends lost 4 bases and 1 base respectively, with 11 bases between them. Germline V gene lookup returns CDR1 MNHNY and CDR2 SVGAGI (reference sequence). The CDR3 loop spans 14 amino acids. CDR3 bases: TGTGCCAGCAGTTTTCTGGACCAATCCTACGAGCAGTACTTC. Translating gives CASSFLDQSYEQYF.

The V and J genes are TRBV6-6 and TRBJ1-5; tentatively, D is TRBD1 (5 bases). Germline V gene lookup returns CDR1 MNHNY and CDR2 SVGAGI (reference sequence). V was cut by 5 bases and J by 2 bases, with 13 bases left in between. CDR3 length: 15 amino acids. The CDR3 coding sequence is TGTGCCAGCAGTGCTCCAGGGAGCGGCAATCAGCCCCAGCATTTT. Translated: CASSAPGSGNQPQHF.

The chain employs TRBV6-2 or TRBV6-3 and TRBJ2-2; TRBD2 matches at 13 bases. Germline V gene data show CDR1 as MNHEY and CDR2 as SVGEGT. CDR3 length equals 18 residues. V lost 1 base to trimming and J lost 2 bases; unmatched junction nucleotides: 4. Here the CDR3 reads CASSYYGLAGANTGELFF. CDR3 sequence (DNA): TGTGCCAGCAGTTACTACGGACTAGCGGGGGCTAACACCGGGGAGCTGTTTTTT.

Note on this clonotype: A junction end diverges from the germline sequence, so it may reflect a read error. The chain joins TRBV9 to TRBJ1-4; 7 nucleotides agree with TRBD1. CDR1 SGDLS and CDR2 YYNGEE come from the germline V gene. This CDR3 comprises 15 residues. CDR3 amino acids: CAGSPTGTTNEKLFF. For the CDR3, the DNA is TGTGCCGGCAGCCCGACAGGGACTACTAATGAAAAACTGTTTTTT.

This clonotype was found once. V and J are TRBV27 and TRBJ1-4; tentatively, D is TRBD1 (5 bases). The V gene's germline CDR1 is MNHEY and CDR2 SMNVEV (reference sequence). V dropped 1 base and J dropped 7 bases, with 13 bases sitting between them. CDR3 length equals 15 residues. The CDR3: CASSLWQGGREKLFF. CDR3 nucleotides: TGTGCCAGCAGTTTATGGCAGGGAGGGCGTGAAAAACTGTTTTTT.

This clonotype was counted a few times. The chain links TRBV28 to TRBJ2-7; 7 positions agree with TRBD1. J lost 1 base, V lost 5 bases, and 8 bases had no gene match. The germline V gene encodes CDR1 MDHEN and CDR2 SYDVKM. The CDR3 is made up of 15 amino acids. The CDR3 loop is CASSPGDRMSYEQYF. CDR3 bases: TGTGCCAGCAGTCCCGGGGACAGAATGTCCTACGAGCAGTACTTC.

The V call is TRBV5-5, the J call TRBJ2-5; D is unresolved. V was pared by 8 bases and J by 0 bases, with 8 bases between. The CDR3 is 12 residues long. CDR1 SGHKS and CDR2 YYEKEE come from the germline V gene (reference sequence). CDR3 in amino acids: CASTLYQETQYF. The CDR3 region has the DNA TGTGCCAGTACACTTTACCAAGAGACCCAGTACTTC. The whole variable domain, filled in from reference TRBV5-5 and TRBJ2-5, reads DAGVTQSPTHLIKTRGQQVTLRCSPISGHKSVSWYQQVLGQGPQFIFQYYEKEERGRGNFPDRFSARQFPNYSSELNVNALLLGDSALYLCASTLYQETQYFGPGTRLLVL.

About this clonotype itself: A much more abundant neighbour one base away suggests this may be a read error. The V and J genes are TRBV9 and TRBJ2-5, with TRBD2 identical over 13 bases. Germline CDR1 and CDR2: SGDLS and YYNGEE. CDR3 length equals 15 residues. The CDR3 sequence: CASSVGLAGGNEHFF. The CDR3 nucleotides are TGTGCCAGCAGCGTAGGACTAGCGGGAGGCAATGAGCACTTCTTC.

About this clonotype itself: A junction boundary mismatches the germline segment, possibly from a read error. The chain uses TRBV7-9 and TRBJ2-5; D not certain. The J call may be mistaken, given a closer DNA end match to TRBJ2-7. CDR3 size: 11 residues. Germline values: CDR1 SEHNR, CDR2 FQNEAQ (reference sequence). CDR3 in amino acids: CSSSYSYEQYF. The DNA for the CDR3 is TGTTCCAGCAGCTACTCCTACGAGCAGTACTTC.

The V call is TRBV7-2, the J call TRBJ2-5, with TRBD2 matching over 7 bases. The closer fit of TRBJ2-7 to the DNA end suggests the J call may be wrong. The CDR3 is 15 residues long. Germline V lookup: CDR1 SGHTA, CDR2 FQGNSA. CDR3 nucleotides: TGTGCCAGCAGCTTATCCCCGGGACTAAGCTACGAGCAGTACTTC. This translates into CASSLSPGLSYEQYF.